Presented here are 29 T cell receptor beta chains from one specimen sequenced in a study of shared clonotypes between healthy human individuals. Sequencing was performed with immunoSEQ multiplex PCR; in TCRdb, only in-frame clones are kept and a portion is missing. Here the sample spans around 530,000 clones, around 78% being singletons. The sample was PBMCs. The receptors derive from a woman between 40 and 55 years old in good health. Some clones in this sample may be carry-over from other donors' samples.

The rearrangement links TRBV18 to TRBJ2-3, with 7 bases aligning to TRBD2. There are 15 residues in the CDR3. Germline values: CDR1 KGHSH, CDR2 LQKENI. J lost 8 bases, V lost 3 bases, and 11 bases had no gene match. Here the CDR3 reads CASSPRTGRETTQYF. CDR3 nucleotides: TGTGCCAGCTCACCCCGGACGGGGAGGGAGACTACGCAGTATTTT.

The rearrangement links TRBV7-3 to TRBJ1-1; D remains ambiguous. CDR3 length: 17 amino acids. Germline CDR1 reads SGHTA; CDR2 reads FQGTGA. Trimming took off 2 bases at V and 2 bases at J, with 18 bases between the two ends. CDR3 protein: CASSLRIMVQHNTEAFF. DNA of the CDR3: TGTGCCAGCAGCTTACGAATTATGGTACAGCATAACACTGAAGCTTTCTTT. Full variable domain (rest looked up from reference TRBV7-3 and TRBJ1-1): GAGVSQTPSNKVTEKGKYVELRCDPISGHTALYWYRQSLGQGPEFLIYFQGTGAADDSGLPNDRFFAVRPEGSVSTLKIQRTERGDSAVYLCASSLRIMVQHNTEAFFGQGTRLTVV.

The V call is TRBV5-1, the J call TRBJ2-1; D is undetermined. Trimming stripped 0 bases from V and 8 bases from J, with 6 bases between. Germline CDR1 is SGHRS and CDR2 is YFSETQ. The CDR3 length is 12 residues. The CDR3 spells CASSLGIYEQFF. As DNA, the CDR3 is TGCGCCAGCAGCTTGGGGATCTATGAGCAGTTCTTC.

This chain joins TRBV11-2 and TRBJ2-7; the D is unclear. There are 12 residues in the CDR3. CDR1 is SGHAT and CDR2 is FQNNGV in the germline V gene. Trimming removed 5 bases from V and 5 bases from J, with 10 bases in between. CDR3 loop: CASSLPTHEQYF. DNA of the CDR3: TGTGCCAGCAGCCTACCGACGCACGAGCAGTACTTC.

This chain joins TRBV11-2 and TRBJ2-3; D possibly corresponds to TRBD2 (6 bases). Trimming took 0 bases from V and 4 from J, leaving 17 bases between them. This CDR3 comprises 17 residues. Per germline, CDR1 SGHAT and CDR2 FQNNGV. The CDR3 coding sequence is TGTGCCAGCAGCTTAGAGGGGCACGGGAGAATGGCAGATACGCAGTATTTT. Amino acids: CASSLEGHGRMADTQYF. The full variable domain, rest sourced from reference TRBV11-2 and TRBJ2-3, is EAGVAQSPRYKIIEKRQSVAFWCNPISGHATLYWYQQILGQGPKLLIQFQNNGVVDDSQLPKDRFSAERLKGVDSTLKIQPAKLEDSAVYLCASSLEGHGRMADTQYFGPGTRLTVL.

The V gene is TRBV28, the J gene TRBJ2-1; perhaps TRBD1 as D (6 bases). CDR1 and CDR2 from the germline V gene are MDHEN and SYDVKM. CDR3 length: 16 amino acids. V was shortened by 3 bases and J by 4 bases, with 16 bases between the two germline ends. The CDR3 sequence: CASSFSRVGHYNEQFF. The CDR3 nucleotides are TGTGCCAGCAGTTTTAGCCGAGTGGGACATTACAATGAGCAGTTCTTC.

The CDR3 DNA sequence: TGTGCCAGCAGCGTAGAGGCGGCAGCTTATGGCTACACCTTC. This sequence encodes CASSVEAAAYGYTF. The chain carries TRBV9 and TRBJ1-2; no clear D gene. Per germline, CDR1 SGDLS and CDR2 YYNGEE. This CDR3 spans 14 amino acids. The V and J ends lost 0 bases and 5 bases respectively, with 11 bases between them.

The chain has TRBV7-8 and TRBJ2-5, with D uncertain. Looked up from germline, CDR1 is SGHVS and CDR2 is FQNEAQ. The V gene lost 2 bases and the J gene lost 5 bases, with 9 bases spanning the gap. The CDR3 runs 13 residues. The CDR3 DNA reads TGTGCCAGCAGCTTAAACCTCGCGGAGACCCAGTACTTC. This translates into CASSLNLAETQYF.

The chain links TRBV5-4 to TRBJ2-5, with D maybe TRBD1 (6 bases). With the DNA end fitting TRBJ2-7 better, the J assignment may be wrong. CDR3 length: 14 residues. CDR1 and CDR2 (germline): SGHNT, YYREEE (reference sequence). The CDR3 is CASSLGTDGYEQYF. DNA for the CDR3: TGTGCCAGCAGCTTGGGGACAGACGGCTACGAGCAGTACTTC.

Concerning this clone: A much larger clone lies a single base off, so this may be a read error. This CDR3 is also generated by other DNA sequences in the sample. The J gene is TRBJ1-2, the V gene TRBV7-2, with no clear D. Per the germline V gene, CDR1 is SGHTA and CDR2 is FQGNSA. The CDR3 is 13 residues long. The CDR3 DNA reads TGTGCCAGCAGCCCAACTCCGGGGTATGGCTACACATTC. Its protein is CASSPTPGYGYTF.

This clone was seen just once. The J gene is TRBJ2-2, the V gene TRBV30; 10 bases are a match to TRBD2. The trim removed 8 bases at V and 6 bases at J, leaving 21 bases unmatched. Germline CDR1 reads GTSNPN; CDR2 reads SVGIG (reference sequence). The CDR3 has 18 residues. The CDR3 sequence is CAGSSTKGLAMGSGELFF. The DNA for the CDR3 is TGTGCCGGATCGAGCACCAAGGGACTAGCGATGGGTTCCGGGGAGCTGTTTTTT.

With respect to this clone: The sample has other DNA sequences that encode this CDR3 too. The V call is TRBV29-1, the J call TRBJ1-1; TRBD1 matches at 7 bases. The CDR3 runs 12 residues. In germline, CDR1 is SQVTM, CDR2 ANQGSEA. The J segment lost 2 bases and the V segment lost 7 bases, leaving 4 bases of the junction unmatched. The CDR3 region has the DNA TGCAGCGCCTACAGGGGCAACACTGAAGCTTTCTTT. Its protein product is CSAYRGNTEAFF.

This clone was observed a single time. The rearrangement links TRBV7-2 to TRBJ2-7; D possibly corresponds to TRBD2 (6 bases). The germline gives CDR1 SGHTA, CDR2 FQGNSA. V lost 5 bases to trimming and J lost 4 bases, with 15 bases between them. The length of the CDR3 is 14 residues. The CDR3 nucleotides are TGTGCCAGCAGCGTAACCGGGAGACGGTACGAGCAGTACTTC. The encoded protein is CASSVTGRRYEQYF.

The chain uses TRBV27 and TRBJ1-2; D is unclear. Germline V gene sequence: CDR1 MNHEY, CDR2 SMNVEV (reference sequence). Trimming pared 5 bases from V and 0 bases from J, leaving 7 bases between. CDR3 length: 13 amino acids. Here the CDR3 DNA reads TGTGCCAGCAGTCCTTACTCTAACTATGGCTACACCTTC. It translates to CASSPYSNYGYTF.

The chain is built from TRBV7-2 and TRBJ2-3; 11 bases are a match to TRBD2. CDR1 and CDR2 from the germline V gene are SGHTA and FQGNSA. The CDR3 contains 14 residues. V lost 5 bases to trimming and J lost 4 bases; unmatched junction nucleotides: 2. The CDR3 sequence is CASSTSGSADTQYF. The CDR3 region has the DNA TGTGCCAGCAGCACTAGCGGGAGTGCAGATACGCAGTATTTT.

This clone showed up just a few times. This may be a read error, as it is one base from a much larger clone. The chain has TRBV6-5 and TRBJ2-7; D not resolved. Trimming removed 0 bases at V and 3 bases at J, with 12 bases between. The germline V gene encodes CDR1 MNHEY and CDR2 SVGAGI. The CDR3 contains 15 residues. CDR3 DNA: TGTGCCAGCAGTTACTCGTTTTGGGTGCACTACGAGCAGTACTTC. Encoded protein: CASSYSFWVHYEQYF.

The chain couples TRBV5-4 to TRBJ1-1; no firm D call. CDR1 and CDR2 from the germline V gene are SGHNT and YYREEE (reference sequence). This CDR3 has 16 residues. V gave up 0 bases and J gave up 5 bases, with 17 bases separating them. CDR3 nucleotides: TGTGCCAGCAGCTTGGATCAGAGAGGGAGTGGGACTGAAGCTTTCTTT. It translates to CASSLDQRGSGTEAFF.

The chain is built from TRBV27 and TRBJ2-7; no definite D call. Germline-derived CDR1 and CDR2 are MNHEY and SMNVEV (reference sequence). Trimming stripped 0 bases from V and 2 bases from J, with 8 bases between. The CDR3 runs to 14 residues. CDR3 in DNA: TGTGCCAGCAGTTTATCGCGGCAAACCTACGAGCAGTACTTC. It codes for CASSLSRQTYEQYF.

The chain employs TRBV4-2 and TRBJ2-1; TRBD2 agrees at 10 bases. CDR1 is LGHNA, CDR2 YNFKEQ, per germline. The CDR3 totals 15 residues. The junction had 4 bases not matched to a gene; V was cut back by 1 base and J by 7 bases. DNA for the CDR3: TGTGCCAGCAGCCAAGGGGGGACTAGCGAGAATGAGCAGTTCTTC. Protein product: CASSQGGTSENEQFF.

The chain joins TRBV28 to TRBJ1-4; weak D call: TRBD1 (6 bases). The germline V and J ends were trimmed by 5 bases and 7 bases, with 14 bases remaining between them. Germline V lookup: CDR1 MDHEN, CDR2 SYDVKM. The CDR3 has 14 residues. For the CDR3, the DNA is TGTGCCAGCAGTGGGGGCCCGGGGGTTGAAAAACTGTTTTTT. This codes for CASSGGPGVEKLFF.

The chain is built from TRBV6-4 and TRBJ2-6; TRBD2 matches at 13 bases. The CDR3 is made up of 20 amino acids. Trimming cost V 0 bases and J 3 bases; bases outside gene matches: 8. Looked up from germline, CDR1 is MRHNA and CDR2 is SNTAGT. The CDR3 region has the DNA TGTGCCAGCAGTGACTCAATAACTAGCGGGAGGGCCGGTGGGGCCAACGTCCTGACTTTC. Its protein product is CASSDSITSGRAGGANVLTF.

The chain couples TRBV5-1 to TRBJ2-1; TRBD2 matches at 10 bases. The trim removed 4 bases at V and 5 bases at J, leaving 9 bases unmatched. This CDR3 spans 16 amino acids. CDR1 SGHRS and CDR2 YFSETQ come from the germline V gene. CDR3 loop: CASSPSWTSGNNEQFF. CDR3 in DNA: TGCGCCAGCAGCCCGAGCTGGACTAGCGGAAACAATGAGCAGTTCTTC.

The V and J genes are TRBV4-3 and TRBJ2-1; 10 bases agree with TRBD2. V lost 0 bases and J lost 4; bases outside the gene matches: 9. The CDR3 is 18 residues long. Germline V gene sequence: CDR1 LGHNA, CDR2 YSLEER. This CDR3 is CASSQELAGYPGYNEQFF. The CDR3 DNA reads TGCGCCAGCAGCCAAGAACTAGCGGGATATCCGGGTTACAATGAGCAGTTCTTC.

Turning to this clone: This may come from a read error, since a much larger clone is one base off. The same CDR3 is also encoded by other DNA sequences in this sample. This sequence joins TRBV2 and TRBJ1-1; no clear D gene. The CDR3 loop spans 12 amino acids. Germline V gene sequence: CDR1 SNHLY, CDR2 FYNNEI. V lost 3 bases and J 1 base, leaving 3 bases between the germline ends. In DNA form, the CDR3 reads TGTGCCAGCAGTGAGGGGAACACTGAAGCTTTCTTT. Residues: CASSEGNTEAFF.

The chain employs TRBV29-1 and TRBJ2-1; TRBD2 aligns across 13 bases. Germline values: CDR1 SQVTM, CDR2 ANQGSEA. This CDR3 contains 16 residues. The trim removed 6 bases at V and 8 bases at J, leaving 13 bases unmatched. The CDR3 region has the DNA TGCAGCGTAGGACTAGCGGGAGCGAAACTAGGAGATGAGCAGTTCTTC. This sequence encodes CSVGLAGAKLGDEQFF.

This clone was detected a few times. A read error likely explains this, since a far larger clone differs by one base. Other DNA variants within this sample encode the same CDR3. The chain links TRBV29-1 to TRBJ1-1, with D unclear. Germline V CDR1 and CDR2: SQVTM, ANQGSEA. This CDR3 comprises 12 residues. CDR3 sequence reads: CSVGFGRTEAFF. CDR3 nucleotides: TGCAGCGTTGGTTTCGGCCGCACTGAAGCCTTCTTT.

About this clone itself: Other DNA sequences in the sample encode the same CDR3. The J gene is TRBJ2-3, the V gene TRBV7-2; TRBD1 matches 8 bases. In germline, CDR1 is SGHTA, CDR2 FQGNSA. CDR3 size: 12 residues. Trimming removed 8 bases from V and 4 bases from J; junction bases left unmatched: 2. CDR3 coding DNA: TGTGCCAGCTCAGGGGGCGCAGATACGCAGTATTTT. This gives the protein CASSGGADTQYF.

This chain links TRBV28 with TRBJ2-5; possibly TRBD1 or TRBD2 for D (5 bases each). CDR1 and CDR2 (germline): MDHEN, SYDVKM. The CDR3 sequence is 13 residues long. The V end was cut by 6 bases, the J end by 2 bases, with 10 bases between. The CDR3 is CASRTGAQETQYF. CDR3 nucleotide sequence: TGTGCCAGCAGAACCGGGGCTCAAGAGACCCAGTACTTC.

V gene TRBV5-1 combines with J gene TRBJ2-2; D possibly uses TRBD1 or TRBD2 (5 bases each). The CDR3 length is 14 residues. Deletions cut 3 bases from V and 3 bases from J, with 9 bases between. Per the germline V gene, CDR1 is SGHRS and CDR2 is YFSETQ. The CDR3 is CASSWDGDTGELFF. DNA of the CDR3: TGCGCCAGCAGCTGGGACGGAGACACCGGGGAGCTGTTTTTT.